The following is a TCR beta chain sequence with its context. The antigen is not known. The primer mix had 60 Vbeta and 13 Jbeta primers. The table came from immunoSEQ multiplex PCR; TCRdb's copy has only in-frame clones and leaves some out. This table has about 140,000 clones, about 84% appearing once. This specimen belongs to a study of cytomegalovirus exposure and HLA in healthy donors. General study results and limits: TRBV6-2, TRBV6-3 and some other V segments were unresolvable in 87-base-pair reads.

The germline CDR1 and CDR2 sequences are SQVTM and ANQGSEA. This CDR3 is built from 15 residues. V trimming: 4 bases; J trimming: 7 bases; junction bases outside the gene matches: 5. Sequencing used PBMCs. The chain joins TRBV29-1 to TRBJ2-1, with TRBD2 matching 15 bases. This TCR came from a man aged 45-60 years in good health and CMV-seronegative. CDR3 in DNA: TGCAGCGTTGGGCCCGGGACTAGCGGGGGGAATGAGCAGTTCTTC. This sequence encodes CSVGPGTSGGNEQFF.